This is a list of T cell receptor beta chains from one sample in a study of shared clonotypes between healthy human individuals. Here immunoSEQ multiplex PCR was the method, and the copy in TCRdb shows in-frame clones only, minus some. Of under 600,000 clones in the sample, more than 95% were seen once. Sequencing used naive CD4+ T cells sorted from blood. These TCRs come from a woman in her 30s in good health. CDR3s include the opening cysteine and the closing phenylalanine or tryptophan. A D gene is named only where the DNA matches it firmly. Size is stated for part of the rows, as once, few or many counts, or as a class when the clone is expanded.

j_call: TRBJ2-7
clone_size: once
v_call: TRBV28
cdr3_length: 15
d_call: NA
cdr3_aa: CASRSVGDGNYEQYF
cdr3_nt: TGTGCCAGCAGGTCTGTGGGTGACGGCAACTACGAGCAGTACTTC

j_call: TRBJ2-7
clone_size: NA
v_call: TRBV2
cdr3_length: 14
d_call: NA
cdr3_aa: CASSPDQPNYEQYF
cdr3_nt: TGTGCCAGCAGCCCAGACCAGCCCAACTACGAGCAGTACTTC

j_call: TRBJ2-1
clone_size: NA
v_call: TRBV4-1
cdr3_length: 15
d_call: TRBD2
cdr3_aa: CASSQNLAGGLEQFF
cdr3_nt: TGCGCCAGCAGCCAAAATCTAGCGGGAGGTCTAGAGCAGTTCTTC

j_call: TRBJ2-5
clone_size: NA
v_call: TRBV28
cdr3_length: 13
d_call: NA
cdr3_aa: CASSSAGTETQYF
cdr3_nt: TGTGCCAGCAGTTCGGCAGGGACAGAGACCCAGTACTTC

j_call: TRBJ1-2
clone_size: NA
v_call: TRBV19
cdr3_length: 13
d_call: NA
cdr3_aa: CASSIGSGEGYTF
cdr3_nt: TGTGCCAGTAGTATAGGTTCGGGGGAGGGCTACACCTTC

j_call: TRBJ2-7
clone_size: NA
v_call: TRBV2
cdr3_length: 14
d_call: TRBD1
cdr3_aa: CASSDGQGAYEQYF
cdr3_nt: TGTGCCAGCAGTGACGGACAGGGGGCTTACGAGCAGTACTTC

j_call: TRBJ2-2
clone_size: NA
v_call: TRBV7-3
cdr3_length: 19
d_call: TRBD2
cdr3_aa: CASSLTSDLAGTNTGELFF
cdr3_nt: TGTGCCAGCAGCTTAACGTCGGACCTAGCGGGAACCAACACCGGGGAGCTGTTTTTT

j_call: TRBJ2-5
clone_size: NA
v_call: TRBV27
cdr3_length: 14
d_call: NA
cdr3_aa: CASSLLGQSPQQYF
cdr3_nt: TGTGCCAGCAGTTTACTCGGACAATCCCCCCAGCAGTACTTC

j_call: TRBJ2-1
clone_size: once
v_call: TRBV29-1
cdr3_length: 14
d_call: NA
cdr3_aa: CSVLIADPYNEQFF
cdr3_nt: TGCAGCGTTTTGATAGCGGACCCCTACAATGAGCAGTTCTTC

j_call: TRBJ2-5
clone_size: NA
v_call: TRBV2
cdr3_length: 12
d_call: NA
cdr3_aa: CATKFGGETQYF
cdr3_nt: TGTGCCACCAAGTTTGGGGGAGAGACCCAGTACTTC

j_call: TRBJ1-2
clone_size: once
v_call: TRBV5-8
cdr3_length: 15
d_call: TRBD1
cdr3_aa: CASSLRTGLNYGYTF
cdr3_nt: TGTGCCAGCAGCTTGAGGACAGGGTTAAACTATGGCTACACCTTC

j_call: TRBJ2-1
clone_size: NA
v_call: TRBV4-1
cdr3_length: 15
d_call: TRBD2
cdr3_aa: CASSRAGLNYNEQFF
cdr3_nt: TGCGCCAGCAGCCGGGCGGGACTAAACTACAATGAGCAGTTCTTC

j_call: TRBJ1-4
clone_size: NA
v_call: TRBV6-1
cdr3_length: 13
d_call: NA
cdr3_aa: CASSEDLDEKLFF
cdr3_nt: TGTGCCAGCAGTGAAGACCTGGATGAAAAACTGTTTTTT

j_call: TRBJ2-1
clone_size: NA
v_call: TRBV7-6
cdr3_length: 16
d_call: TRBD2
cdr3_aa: CASSLGTGLAGVEQFF
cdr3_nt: TGTGCCAGCAGCTTAGGGACGGGACTAGCGGGCGTTGAGCAGTTCTTC

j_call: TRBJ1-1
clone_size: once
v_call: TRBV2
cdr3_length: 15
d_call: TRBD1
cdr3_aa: CASRPLTGAGTEAFF
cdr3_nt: TGTGCCAGCAGGCCCTTGACAGGGGCAGGGACTGAAGCTTTCTTT

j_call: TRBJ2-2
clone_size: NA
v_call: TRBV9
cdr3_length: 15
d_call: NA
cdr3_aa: CASSQGPTVTGELFF
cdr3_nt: TGTGCCAGCAGCCAGGGACCGACGGTCACCGGGGAGCTGTTTTTT

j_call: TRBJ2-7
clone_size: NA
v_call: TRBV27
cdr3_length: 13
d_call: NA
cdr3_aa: CASSLTPHYEQYF
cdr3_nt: TGTGCCAGCAGTTTGACCCCCCACTACGAGCAGTACTTC

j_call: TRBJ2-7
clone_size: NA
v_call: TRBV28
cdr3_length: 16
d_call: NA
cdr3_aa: CASSRPTSFQGDEQYF
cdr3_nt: TGTGCCAGCAGTCGGCCGACTAGCTTCCAGGGGGACGAGCAGTACTTC

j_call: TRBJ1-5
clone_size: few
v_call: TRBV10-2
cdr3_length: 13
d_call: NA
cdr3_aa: CASSQTASGPQHF
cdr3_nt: TGCGCCAGCAGTCAGACGGCTAGCGGGCCCCAGCATTTT

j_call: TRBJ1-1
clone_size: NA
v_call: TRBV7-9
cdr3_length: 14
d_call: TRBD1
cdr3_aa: CASSPVGQGPEAFF
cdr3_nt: TGTGCCAGCAGCCCAGTTGGACAGGGCCCTGAAGCTTTCTTT

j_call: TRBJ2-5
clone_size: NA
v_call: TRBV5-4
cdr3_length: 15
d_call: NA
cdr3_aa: CASRGRGQRQETQYF
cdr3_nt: TGTGCCAGTCGAGGGCGGGGCCAACGGCAAGAGACCCAGTACTTC

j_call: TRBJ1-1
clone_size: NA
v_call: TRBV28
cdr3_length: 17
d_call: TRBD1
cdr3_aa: CASRPGGARGSVDEAFF
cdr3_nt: TGTGCCAGCAGGCCTGGGGGCGCCAGGGGGTCGGTGGATGAAGCTTTCTTT

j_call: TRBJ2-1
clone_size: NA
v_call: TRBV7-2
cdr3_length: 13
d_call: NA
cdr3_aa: CASSLSGTPKQFF
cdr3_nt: TGTGCCAGCAGCTTGTCCGGGACCCCTAAGCAGTTCTTC

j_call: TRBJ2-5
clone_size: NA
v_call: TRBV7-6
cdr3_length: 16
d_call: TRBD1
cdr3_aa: CASSSVGTGYQETQYF
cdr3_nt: TGTGCCAGCAGCTCTGTGGGGACAGGGTACCAAGAGACCCAGTACTTC

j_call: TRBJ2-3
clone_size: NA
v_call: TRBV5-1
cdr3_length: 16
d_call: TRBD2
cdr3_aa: CASSLAGGVPTDTQYF
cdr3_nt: TGCGCCAGCAGCTTGGCGGGGGGAGTCCCCACAGATACGCAGTATTTT

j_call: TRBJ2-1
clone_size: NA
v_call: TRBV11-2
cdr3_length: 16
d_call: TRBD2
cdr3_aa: CASRRITSGKGNEQFF
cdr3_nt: TGTGCCAGCAGGCGAATTACTAGCGGGAAAGGTAATGAGCAGTTCTTC

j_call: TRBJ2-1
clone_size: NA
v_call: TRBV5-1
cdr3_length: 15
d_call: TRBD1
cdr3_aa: CASSQQGQGYNEQFF
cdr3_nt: TGCGCCAGCAGCCAGCAGGGACAGGGGTACAATGAGCAGTTCTTC

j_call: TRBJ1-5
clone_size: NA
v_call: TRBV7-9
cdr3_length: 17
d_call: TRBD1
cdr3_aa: CASSLDQGAGGNQPQHF
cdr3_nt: TGTGCCAGCAGCTTAGACCAGGGGGCGGGCGGCAATCAGCCCCAGCATTTT

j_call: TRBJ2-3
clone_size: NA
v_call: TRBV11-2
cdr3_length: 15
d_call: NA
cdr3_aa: CASSQRGGHTDTQYF
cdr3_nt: TGTGCCAGCAGCCAGAGGGGCGGGCACACAGATACGCAGTATTTT

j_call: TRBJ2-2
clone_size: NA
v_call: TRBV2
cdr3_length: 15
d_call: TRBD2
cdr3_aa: CASSENPSGTGELFF
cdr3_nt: TGTGCCAGCAGTGAAAACCCTAGCGGGACCGGGGAGCTGTTTTTT

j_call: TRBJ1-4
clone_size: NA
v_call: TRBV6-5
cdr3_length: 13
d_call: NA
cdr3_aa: CASSFTLGEKLFF
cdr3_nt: TGTGCCAGCAGTTTCACTCTTGGAGAAAAACTGTTTTTT

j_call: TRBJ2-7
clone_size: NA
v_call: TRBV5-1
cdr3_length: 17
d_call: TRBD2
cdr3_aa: CASSSGWIAGVPYEQYF
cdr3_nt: TGCGCCAGCAGCTCCGGTTGGATAGCGGGAGTGCCGTACGAGCAGTACTTC

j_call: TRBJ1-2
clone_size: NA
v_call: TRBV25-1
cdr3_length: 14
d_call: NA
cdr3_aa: CASSETSANYGYTF
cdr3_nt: TGTGCCAGCAGTGAAACCAGTGCTAACTATGGCTACACCTTC